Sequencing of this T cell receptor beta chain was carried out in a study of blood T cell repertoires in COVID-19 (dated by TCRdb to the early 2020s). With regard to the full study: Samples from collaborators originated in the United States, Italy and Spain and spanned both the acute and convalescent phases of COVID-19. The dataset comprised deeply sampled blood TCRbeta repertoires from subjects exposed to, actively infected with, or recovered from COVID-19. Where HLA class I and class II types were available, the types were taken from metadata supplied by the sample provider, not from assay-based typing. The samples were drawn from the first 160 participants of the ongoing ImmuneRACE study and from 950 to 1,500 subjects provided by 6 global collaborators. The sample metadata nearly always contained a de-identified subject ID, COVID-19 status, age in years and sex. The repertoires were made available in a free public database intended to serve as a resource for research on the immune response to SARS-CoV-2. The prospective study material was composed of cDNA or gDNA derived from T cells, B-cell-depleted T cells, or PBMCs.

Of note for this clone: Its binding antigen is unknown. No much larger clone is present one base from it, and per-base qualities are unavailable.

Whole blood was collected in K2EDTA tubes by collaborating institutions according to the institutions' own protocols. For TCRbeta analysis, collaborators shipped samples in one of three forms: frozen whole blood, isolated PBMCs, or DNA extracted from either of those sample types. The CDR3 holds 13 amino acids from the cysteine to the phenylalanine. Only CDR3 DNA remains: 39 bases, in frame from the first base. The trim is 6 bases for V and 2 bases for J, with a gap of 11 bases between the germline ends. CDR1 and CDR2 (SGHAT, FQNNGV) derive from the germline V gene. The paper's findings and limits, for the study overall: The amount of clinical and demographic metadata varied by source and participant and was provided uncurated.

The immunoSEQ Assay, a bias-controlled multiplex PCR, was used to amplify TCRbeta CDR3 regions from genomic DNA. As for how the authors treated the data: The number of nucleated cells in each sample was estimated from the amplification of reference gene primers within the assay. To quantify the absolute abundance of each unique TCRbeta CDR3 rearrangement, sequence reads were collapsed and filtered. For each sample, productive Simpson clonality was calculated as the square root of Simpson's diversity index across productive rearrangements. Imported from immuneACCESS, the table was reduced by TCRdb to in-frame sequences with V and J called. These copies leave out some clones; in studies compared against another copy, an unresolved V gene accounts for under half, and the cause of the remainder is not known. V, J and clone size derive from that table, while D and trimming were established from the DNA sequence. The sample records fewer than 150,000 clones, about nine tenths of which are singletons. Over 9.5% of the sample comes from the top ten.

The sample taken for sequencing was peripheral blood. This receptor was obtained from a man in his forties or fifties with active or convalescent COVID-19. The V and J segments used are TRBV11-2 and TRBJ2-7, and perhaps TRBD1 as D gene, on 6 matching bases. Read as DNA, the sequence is TGTGCCAGCAGAGGACAGTCACCCTACGAGCAGTACTTC. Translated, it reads CASRGQSPYEQYF.